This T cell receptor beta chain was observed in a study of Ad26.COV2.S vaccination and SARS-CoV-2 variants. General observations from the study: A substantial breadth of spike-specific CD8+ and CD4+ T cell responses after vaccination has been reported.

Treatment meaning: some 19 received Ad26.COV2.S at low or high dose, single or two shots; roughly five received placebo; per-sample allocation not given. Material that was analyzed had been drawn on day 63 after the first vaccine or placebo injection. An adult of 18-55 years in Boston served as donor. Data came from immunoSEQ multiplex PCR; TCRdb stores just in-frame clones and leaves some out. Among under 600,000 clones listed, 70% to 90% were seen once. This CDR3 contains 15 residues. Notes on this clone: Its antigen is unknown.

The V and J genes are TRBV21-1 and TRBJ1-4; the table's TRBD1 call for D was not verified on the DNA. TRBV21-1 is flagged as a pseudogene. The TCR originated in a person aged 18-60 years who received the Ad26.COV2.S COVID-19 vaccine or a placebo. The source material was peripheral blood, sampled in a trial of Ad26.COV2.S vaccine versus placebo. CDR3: CASSKDRQAGEKLFF. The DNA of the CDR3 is TGTGCCAGCAGCAAAGATCGACAGGCGGGCGAAAAACTGTTTTTT.